This T cell receptor (beta chain) was sequenced during a study of metastatic and nonmetastatic thyroid tumors (dated by TCRdb to 2018 to 2021). In terms of the full investigation: Repertoires were compared across peripheral blood and tumor or nodule tissue samples from malignant and benign thyroid patients. What the authors observed across the whole study: In both blood and tumor samples, TCR beta diversity was reported to be significantly higher in malignant tumors than in benign nodules.

Library preparation was by PCR. Sequencer: Illumina HiSeq 4000. High-throughput sequencing was used to profile the CDR3 region of the TCR beta-chain in every patient. Processing in the source paper ran as follows. CDR3 differences across clinicopathological groups were used to build a classifier for discriminating distant-metastatic papillary thyroid cancer patients. Repertoire diversity was assessed with the Shannon index, and tumor-blood repertoire similarity with the Morisita-Horn index. TCRdb's own reprocessing of the public reads used fastp at Q25 and MiXCR and kept productive beta chains. V and J calls and clone size were set by TCRdb, not the authors. In this sample the table shows under 35,000 clones, about 18% of which occur a single time. More than 4.5% of the sample lies in the top ten. No treatment had been received by any patient before thyroid surgery. Using T-cell receptor beta sequencing, the study looked back at clinical samples from patients collected from about 2011 to 2018.

This clone has at least ten counts. Its antigen target is currently unknown. A much more abundant neighbour one base away suggests this may be a read error. There are 14 amino acids in the CDR3, from cysteine to phenylalanine inclusive. Here the CDR3 DNA is all that survives: 42 bases in frame from base 1. The material sequenced was blood. The clonotype originates from a female donor with papillary thyroid cancer or a benign thyroid nodule (not recorded which). Some clones in this sample may be carry-over from other donors' samples. The chain uses TRBV12-3 or TRBV12-4 and TRBJ2-2, and TRBD2 may be the D gene, going by 6 matching bases. At the DNA level, the sequence is TGTGCCAGCACCGGGAGTCTCGGCACCGGGGGGCTGTTTTTT. This is translated as CASTGSLGTGGLFF.